This TCR beta chain was identified during a study of PD-1 blockade in classical Hodgkin lymphoma. Study findings and constraints: TCR diversity rose significantly by C4D1 in CD4+ but not CD8+ cells.

The time point denotes: cycle 4 day 1 (C4D1), after more than five weeks of nivolumab. Patients all relapsed after autologous stem cell transplantation, and there was variation in brentuximab vedotin exposure. With magnetic negative selection, CD4+ T cells were purified from PBMCs that had been thawed. Points on this clone: Its matching antigen is unknown.

V gave up 4 bases and J gave up 0 bases, with 7 bases separating them. The length of the CDR3 is 14 residues. CDR1 ENHRY and CDR2 SYGVKD come from the germline V gene. Libraries were prepared by immunoSEQ multiplex PCR; TCRdb keeps only in-frame clonotypes and omits some of them. The top ten clones hold over 0.75% of a sample with some 30,000 clones, approximately 79% of them seen once. The TCR originated in a human donor with classical Hodgkin lymphoma. The gene calls are TRBV10-3 and TRBJ1-5; D unresolved. The source was CD4+ T cells from blood, collected before the fourth cycle of nivolumab. The CDR3 region has the DNA TGTGCCATCAGTGGGAGCTATAGCAATCAGCCCCAGCATTTT. Amino acid sequence: CAISGSYSNQPQHF.